This entry features one TCR beta chain sequence. Its binding antigen is unknown. No base qualities exist here, and no much larger clone lies one base off it. The data originate from a study of glioma-infiltrating T cells after dendritic cell vaccination (dated by TCRdb to the mid-2010s). Background on the whole study: The cohort comprised approximately 15 glioblastoma patients from Phase I and II dendritic cell vaccination trials, 9 newly diagnosed and 6 with recurrent disease. Deep sequencing of TCR beta CDR3 regions was used to quantify tumor-infiltrating lymphocyte content and compare tumor and blood repertoires in dendritic cell-vaccinated glioblastoma patients. Each patient got three intradermal injections of the dendritic cell vaccine, spaced at biweekly intervals, in the arm below the axilla. Autologous tumor lysate-pulsed dendritic cell vaccination was administered to the patients between about 2003 and 2012. To make the vaccine, monocyte-derived dendritic cells were cultured for 6 to 7 days with IL-4 and GM-CSF and then pulsed overnight with autologous tumor lysate. TCR sequencing metrics, including TIL content and tumor-blood repertoire overlap, were correlated with survival after dendritic cell vaccination. General conclusions and limits of the study: Higher estimated pretreatment TIL content predicted longer time to progression and overall survival after dendritic cell vaccination. The cohort was small and heterogeneous, with few patients having full blood and tumor sets and even fewer initial-recurrent tumor pairs. The TCR overlap response model with three groups was called speculative and said to need prospective validation. TCR clonality showed no direct relationship with survival, which suggests that a diverse polyclonal response may matter.

Counted from cysteine to phenylalanine, this CDR3 has 13 amino acids. The CDR3 DNA has 39 bases and is translated from base 1. V is clipped by 0 bases and J by 3 bases, and the sequence between their germline boundaries is 8 bases long. According to the germline V gene (reference sequence), CDR1 reads GTSNPN and CDR2 reads SVGIG. TCRB CDR3 regions were amplified from roughly 1.8 ug genomic DNA, or all available DNA if less, using the immunoSEQ assay. Multiplex PCR used 60 forward primers for TCR V beta segments and 13 reverse primers for J beta segments. To estimate reads per starting template, synthetic control templates were spiked into each sample at limiting dilution. The Illumina HiSeq System generated 87 bp sequencing reads. As for the authors' bioinformatics: To remove PCR and sequencing errors, closely related sequences were merged with a nearest neighbor algorithm. TCR overlap was defined as the percentage of unique tumor TCR beta sequences that were also found in the peripheral blood of the same patient. This immuneACCESS table, as held by TCRdb, lists in-frame sequences with V and J called but not all clones. Of the missing ones, under half trace to an unresolved V gene in checked studies; the others have no known cause. Clone size and V and J calls were adopted from that table, with D and trimming inferred from the DNA. The sample contains just under 85,000 clones, 85% to 90% of them found a single time. In total, the top ten clones hold approximately 2.9% of the sample.

Patients were selected for having adequate residual fresh-frozen tumor tissue and more than two years of available survival data. None of the glioblastoma patients carried an isocitrate dehydrogenase mutation, although molecular status otherwise varied. PBMC were collected before vaccination, two weeks after the third vaccination, and at tumor progression if tumor progression occurred. Genomic DNA was extracted with the Qiagen DNeasy Blood extraction Kit. The TCR was taken from a human donor with glioblastoma. Here the chain combines TRBV30 and TRBJ1-1; the D segment cannot be called with confidence. Material: blood, obtained before dendritic cell vaccination. The CDR3 region has the sequence CAWSVQMDTEAFF. The DNA reads as follows: TGTGCCTGGAGTGTACAGATGGACACTGAAGCTTTCTTT.